This T cell receptor beta chain was observed in a study of radiation and T cells in renal cell carcinoma. Time point: blood 4 weeks post-SBRT, at nephrectomy. Noted treatment: 15 Gy SBRT to primary tumor, nephrectomy 4 weeks later. Nephrectomy followed 15 Gy stereotactic body radiation by 4 weeks. TCRdb's table, derived via immunoSEQ multiplex PCR, lists solely in-frame clones and lacks some. The sample contains 50,000 to 70,000 clones, approximately 80% of which appear only once. Points from the study as a whole: In blood, top tumor clones expanded by 2 weeks, shrinking by 4.

Per germline, CDR1 SGHNT and CDR2 YYREEE (reference sequence). Trimming removed 0 bases from V and 2 bases from J, with 5 bases in between. The CDR3 spans 13 residues. As to this clone: Its antigen is unknown. Additional DNA sequences in this sample encode the identical CDR3.

This TCR derives from a man in his 60s with renal cell carcinoma. This material consisted of blood, taken from a patient whose treatment included radiotherapy and nephrectomy. The chain couples TRBV5-4 to TRBJ2-5; D remains ambiguous. This chain's CDR3 is CASSLVSQETQYF. DNA for the CDR3: TGTGCCAGCAGCTTGGTTAGTCAAGAGACCCAGTACTTC. Using reference TRBV5-4 and TRBJ2-5 for the parts outside the CDR3, the full variable domain is ETGVTQSPTHLIKTRGQQVTLRCSSQSGHNTVSWYQQALGQGPQFIFQYYREEENGRGNFPPRFSGLQFPNYSSELNVNALELDDSALYLCASSLVSQETQYFGPGTRLLVL.